A selection of T cell receptor beta chains follows, all from one sample in a study of T cell responses to AZD1222 COVID-19 vaccine. Clones were read by immunoSEQ multiplex PCR, and TCRdb kept only the in-frame ones, dropping some. The sample contains about 97,000 clones, about 90% of which appear only once. The sequenced sample was peripheral blood, obtained on day 0 of AZD1222 vaccination. Receptors were obtained from an adult in good health. Each CDR3 is given with its conserved first and last residue.

TRBV7-9,TRBJ2-1,CASSFDLFSYNEQFF
TRBV7-9,TRBJ2-1,CASSAMGEQFF
TRBV6-1,TRBJ1-2,CASSEWAGIDYGYTF
TRBV10-3,TRBJ2-1,CAISERFGTSGGAEDNEQFF
TRBV7-6,TRBJ2-2,CASSFDGAGELFF
TRBV30,TRBJ2-7,CAWSVLGGSYEQYF
TRBV30,TRBJ2-7,CAWTGAYDEQYF
TRBV4-1,TRBJ1-1,CASSRTSDRGRTEAFF
TRBV9,TRBJ1-3,CASSATGQGSGNTIYF
TRBV12-5,TRBJ2-7,CASGYGDLREQYF
TRBV5-1,TRBJ2-4,CASSLEGTKNIQYF
TRBV2,TRBJ1-1,CASSDWDSRGGTEAFF
TRBV9,TRBJ2-1,CASSRYGGGNEQFF
TRBV3-1/TRBV3-2,TRBJ1-6,CASSPQTAEIYNSPLHF
TRBV2,TRBJ2-7,CASSDLGSFTYEQYF
TRBV7-9,NA,CASSLARSGREHEQFF
TRBV7-3,TRBJ2-3,CASSQNSGGRGGDTQYF
TRBV19,TRBJ2-2,CASTSGDSSTGELFF
TRBV27,TRBJ1-1,CASKFGGNTEAFF